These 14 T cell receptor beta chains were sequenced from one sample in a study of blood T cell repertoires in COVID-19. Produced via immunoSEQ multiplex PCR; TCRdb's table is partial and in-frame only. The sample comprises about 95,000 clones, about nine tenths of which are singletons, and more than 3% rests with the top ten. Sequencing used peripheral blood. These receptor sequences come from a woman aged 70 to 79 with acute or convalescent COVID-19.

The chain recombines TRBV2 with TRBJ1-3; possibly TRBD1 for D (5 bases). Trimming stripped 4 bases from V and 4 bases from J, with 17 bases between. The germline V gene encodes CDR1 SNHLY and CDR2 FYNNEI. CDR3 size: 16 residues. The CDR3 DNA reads TGTGCCAGCAGTGTCGGACGGGGGGAGTGGGGAAACACCATATATTTT. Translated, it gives CASSVGRGEWGNTIYF.

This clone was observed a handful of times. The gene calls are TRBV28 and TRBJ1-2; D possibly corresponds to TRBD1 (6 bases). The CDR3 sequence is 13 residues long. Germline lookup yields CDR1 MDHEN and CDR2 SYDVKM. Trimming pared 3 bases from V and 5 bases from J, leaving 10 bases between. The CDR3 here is CASSLPQGYGYTF. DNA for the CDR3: TGTGCCAGCAGTTTGCCACAGGGATATGGCTACACCTTC.

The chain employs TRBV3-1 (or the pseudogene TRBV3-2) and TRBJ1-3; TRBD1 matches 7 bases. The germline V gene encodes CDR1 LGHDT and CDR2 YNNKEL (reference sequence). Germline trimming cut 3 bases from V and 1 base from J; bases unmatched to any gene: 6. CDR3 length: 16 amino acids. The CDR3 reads CASSHPRGFSGNTIYF. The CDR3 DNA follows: TGTGCCAGCAGCCATCCCAGGGGGTTTTCTGGAAACACCATATATTTT.

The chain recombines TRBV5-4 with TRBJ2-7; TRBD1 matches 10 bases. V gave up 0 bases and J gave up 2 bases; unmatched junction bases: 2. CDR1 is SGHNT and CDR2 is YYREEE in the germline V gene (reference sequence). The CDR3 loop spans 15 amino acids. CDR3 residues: CASSLVGTGAYEQYF. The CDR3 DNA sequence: TGTGCCAGCAGCTTGGTTGGGACAGGGGCCTACGAGCAGTACTTC. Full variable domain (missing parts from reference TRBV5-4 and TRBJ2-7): ETGVTQSPTHLIKTRGQQVTLRCSSQSGHNTVSWYQQALGQGPQFIFQYYREEENGRGNFPPRFSGLQFPNYSSELNVNALELDDSALYLCASSLVGTGAYEQYFGPGTRLTVT.

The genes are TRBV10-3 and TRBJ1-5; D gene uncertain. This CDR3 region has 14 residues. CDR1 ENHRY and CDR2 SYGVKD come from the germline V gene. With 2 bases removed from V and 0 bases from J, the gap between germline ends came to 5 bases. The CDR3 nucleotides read TGTGCCATCAGTGAGCTCTCTAGCAATCAGCCCCAGCATTTT. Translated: CAISELSSNQPQHF.

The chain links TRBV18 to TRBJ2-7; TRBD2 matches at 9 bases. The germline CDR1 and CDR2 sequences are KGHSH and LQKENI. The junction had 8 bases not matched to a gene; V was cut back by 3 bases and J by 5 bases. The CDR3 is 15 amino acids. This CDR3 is CASSPISGSNNEQYF. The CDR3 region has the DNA TGTGCCAGCTCACCCATTAGCGGGAGTAACAACGAGCAGTACTTC.

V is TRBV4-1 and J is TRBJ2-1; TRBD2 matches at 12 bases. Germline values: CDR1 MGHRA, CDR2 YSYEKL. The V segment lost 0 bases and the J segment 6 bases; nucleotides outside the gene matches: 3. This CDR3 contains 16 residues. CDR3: CASSQDPSGRVNEQFF. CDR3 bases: TGCGCCAGCAGCCAAGATCCTAGCGGGAGGGTCAATGAGCAGTTCTTC.

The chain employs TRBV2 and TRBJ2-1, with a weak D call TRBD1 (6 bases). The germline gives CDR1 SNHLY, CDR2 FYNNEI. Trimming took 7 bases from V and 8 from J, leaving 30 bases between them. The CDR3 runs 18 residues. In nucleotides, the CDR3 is TGTGCCAGCAAACCTCGCATGAGGGGCATCAGGGGTGGGGATGAGCAGTTCTTC. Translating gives CASKPRMRGIRGGDEQFF.

The CDR3 here is CASSHRQVFEDGYTF. CDR3 sequence (DNA): TGTGCCAGCAGCCACAGACAGGTGTTCGAAGATGGCTACACCTTC. The J gene is TRBJ1-2, the V gene TRBV4-2; D may be TRBD1 (6 bases). This CDR3 is 15 amino acids long. The germline CDR1 and CDR2 sequences are LGHNA and YNFKEQ. The V gene lost 3 bases and the J gene lost 6 bases, with 17 bases spanning the gap.

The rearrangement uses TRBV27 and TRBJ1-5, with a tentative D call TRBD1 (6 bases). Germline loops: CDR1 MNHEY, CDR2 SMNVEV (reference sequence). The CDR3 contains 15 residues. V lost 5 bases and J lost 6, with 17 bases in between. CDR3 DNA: TGTGCCAGCAGTCCGAGGGGGGGGAGGGTTCAGCCCCAGCATTTT. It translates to CASSPRGGRVQPQHF.

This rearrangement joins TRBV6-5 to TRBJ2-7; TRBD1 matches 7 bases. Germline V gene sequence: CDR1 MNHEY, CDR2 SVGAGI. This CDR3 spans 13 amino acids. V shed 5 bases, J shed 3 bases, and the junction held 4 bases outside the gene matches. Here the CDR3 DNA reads TGTGCCAGCAGTCCGAGACAGGGCTACGAGCAGTACGTC. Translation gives CASSPRQGYEQYV.

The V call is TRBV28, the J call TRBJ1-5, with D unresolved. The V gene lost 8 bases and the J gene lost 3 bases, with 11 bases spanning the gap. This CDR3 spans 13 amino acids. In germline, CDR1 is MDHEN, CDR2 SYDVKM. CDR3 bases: TGTGCCAGCGCAACTCAGGACAATCAGCCCCAGCATTTT. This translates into CASATQDNQPQHF.

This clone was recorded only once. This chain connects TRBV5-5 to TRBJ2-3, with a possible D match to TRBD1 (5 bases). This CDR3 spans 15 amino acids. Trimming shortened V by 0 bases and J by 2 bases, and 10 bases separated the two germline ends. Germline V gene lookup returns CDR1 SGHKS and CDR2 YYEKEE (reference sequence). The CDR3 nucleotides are TGTGCCAGCAGCTTGGCGACAGAGACCACAGATACGCAGTATTTT. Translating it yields CASSLATETTDTQYF.

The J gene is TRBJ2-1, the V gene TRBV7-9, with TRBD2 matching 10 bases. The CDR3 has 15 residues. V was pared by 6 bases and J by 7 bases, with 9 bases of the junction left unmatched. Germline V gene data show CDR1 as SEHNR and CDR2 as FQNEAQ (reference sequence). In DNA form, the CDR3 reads TGTGCCAGCAGTCGACTAGCGGGCGAAATTAATGAGCAGTTCTTC. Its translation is CASSRLAGEINEQFF.